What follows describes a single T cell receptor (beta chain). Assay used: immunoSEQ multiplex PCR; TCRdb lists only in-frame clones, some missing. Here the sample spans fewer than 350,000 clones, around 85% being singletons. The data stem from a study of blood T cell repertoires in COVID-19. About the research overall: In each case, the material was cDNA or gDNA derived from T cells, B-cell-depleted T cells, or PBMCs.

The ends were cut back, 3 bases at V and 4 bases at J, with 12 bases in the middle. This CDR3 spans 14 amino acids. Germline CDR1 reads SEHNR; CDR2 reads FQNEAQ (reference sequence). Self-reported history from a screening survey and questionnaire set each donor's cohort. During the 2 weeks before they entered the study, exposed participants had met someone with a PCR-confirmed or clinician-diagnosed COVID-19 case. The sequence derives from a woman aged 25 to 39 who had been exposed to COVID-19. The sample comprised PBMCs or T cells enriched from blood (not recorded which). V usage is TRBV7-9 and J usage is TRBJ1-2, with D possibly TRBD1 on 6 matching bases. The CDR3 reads CASSFSRGSYGYTF. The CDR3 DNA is TGTGCCAGCAGCTTCAGCAGGGGAAGCTATGGCTACACCTTC.